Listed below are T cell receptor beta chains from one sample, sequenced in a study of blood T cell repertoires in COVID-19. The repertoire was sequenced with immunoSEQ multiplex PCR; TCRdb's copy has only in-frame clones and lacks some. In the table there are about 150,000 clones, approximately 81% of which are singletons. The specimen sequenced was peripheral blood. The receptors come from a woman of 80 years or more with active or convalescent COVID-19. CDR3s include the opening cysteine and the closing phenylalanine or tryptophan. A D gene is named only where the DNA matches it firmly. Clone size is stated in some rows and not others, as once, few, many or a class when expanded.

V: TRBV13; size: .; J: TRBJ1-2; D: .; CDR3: CASSFAVSGYTF; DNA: TGTGCCAGCAGCTTTGCGGTTTCAGGCTACACCTTC
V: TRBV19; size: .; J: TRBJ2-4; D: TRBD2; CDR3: CASSTEWGGSGRAKGAKNIQYF; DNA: TGTGCCAGTAGCACCGAATGGGGGGGTAGCGGGAGGGCCAAGGGAGCCAAAAACATTCAGTACTTC
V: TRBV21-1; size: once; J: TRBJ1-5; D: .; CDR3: CASSKSPCNQPQHF; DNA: TGTGCCAGCAGCAAAAGCCCTTGCAATCAGCCCCAGCATTTT
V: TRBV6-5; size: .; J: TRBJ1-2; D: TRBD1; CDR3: CASRTNRGGSYGYTF; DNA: TGTGCCAGCAGGACCAACAGGGGGGGGAGCTATGGCTACACCTTC
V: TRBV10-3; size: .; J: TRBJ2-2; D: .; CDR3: CAISRAGELFF; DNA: TGTGCCATCAGTAGAGCCGGGGAGCTGTTTTTT
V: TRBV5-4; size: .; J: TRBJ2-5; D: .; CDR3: CASSKKEGGETQYF; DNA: TGTGCCAGCAGCAAGAAAGAAGGCGGGGAGACCCAGTACTTC
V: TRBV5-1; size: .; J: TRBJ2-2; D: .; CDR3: CASSLDVRGEAGELFF; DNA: TGCGCCAGCAGCTTGGATGTCAGGGGGGAAGCCGGGGAGCTGTTTTTT
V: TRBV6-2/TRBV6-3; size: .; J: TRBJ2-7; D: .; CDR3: CASSPDRTYEQYF; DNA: TGTGCCAGCAGCCCCGACAGGACCTACGAGCAGTACTTC
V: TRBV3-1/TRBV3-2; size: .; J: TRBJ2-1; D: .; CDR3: CASSLRRERGNEQFF; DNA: TGTGCCAGCAGCCTCAGACGAGAAAGGGGCAATGAGCAGTTCTTC
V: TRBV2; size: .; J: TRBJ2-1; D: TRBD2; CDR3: CASSESGGGYNEQFF; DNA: TGTGCCAGCAGCGAGTCGGGGGGAGGGTACAATGAGCAGTTCTTC
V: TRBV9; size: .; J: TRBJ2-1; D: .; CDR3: CASSVARLGERNDNEQFF; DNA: TGTGCCAGCAGCGTTGCCCGTTTGGGAGAGCGGAATGACAATGAGCAGTTCTTC
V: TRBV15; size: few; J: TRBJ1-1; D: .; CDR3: CATSSRLTGTEAFF; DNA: TGTGCCACCAGCAGCCGTCTTACCGGGACTGAAGCTTTCTTT
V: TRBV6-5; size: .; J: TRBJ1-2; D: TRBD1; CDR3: CASRTGTGGSYGYTF; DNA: TGTGCCAGCAGGACTGGGACAGGGGGCTCCTATGGCTACACCTTC
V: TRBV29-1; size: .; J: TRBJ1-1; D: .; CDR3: CSVGYSGWRDTEAFF; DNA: TGCAGCGTTGGTTATTCCGGGTGGAGGGACACTGAAGCTTTCTTT
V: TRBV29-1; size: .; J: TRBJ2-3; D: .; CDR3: CSVEDLSSTDTQYF; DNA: TGCAGCGTGGAAGACCTCTCTAGCACAGATACGCAGTATTTT
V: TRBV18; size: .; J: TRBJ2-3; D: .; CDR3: CASSPNFIRTDTQYF; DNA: TGTGCCAGCTCACCAAATTTTATCCGCACAGATACGCAGTATTTT
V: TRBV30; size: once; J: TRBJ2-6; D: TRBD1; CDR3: CAWSVQGAGANVLTF; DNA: TGTGCCTGGAGTGTGCAGGGGGCTGGGGCCAACGTCCTGACTTTC
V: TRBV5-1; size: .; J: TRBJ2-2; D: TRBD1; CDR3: CASSLQGATNTGELFF; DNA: TGCGCCAGCAGCTTGCAGGGGGCTACGAACACCGGGGAGCTGTTTTTT
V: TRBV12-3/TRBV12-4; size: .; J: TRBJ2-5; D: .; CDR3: CASTGGARGTQYF; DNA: TGTGCCAGCACCGGAGGGGCCCGGGGGACCCAGTACTTC
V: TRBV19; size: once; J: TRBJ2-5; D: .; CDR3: CASSIVQGGLQETQYF; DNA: TGTGCCAGTAGTATAGTACAGGGGGGGCTCCAAGAGACCCAGTACTTC
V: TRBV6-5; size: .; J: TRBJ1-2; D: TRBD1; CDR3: CASSLTPGQGAGGYTF; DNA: TGTGCCAGCAGTTTAACGCCGGGACAGGGGGCAGGGGGCTACACCTTC
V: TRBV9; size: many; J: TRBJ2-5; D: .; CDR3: CASSVASAYQETQYF; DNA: TGTGCCAGCAGCGTAGCGTCAGCGTACCAAGAGACCCAGTACTTC
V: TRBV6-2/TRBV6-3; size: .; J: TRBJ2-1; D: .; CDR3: CASSYPGYTYNEQFF; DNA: TGTGCCAGCAGTTACCCAGGGTATACCTACAATGAGCAGTTCTTC
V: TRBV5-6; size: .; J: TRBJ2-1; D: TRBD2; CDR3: CASTQTGRGYNEQFF; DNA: TGTGCCAGCACCCAGACGGGGAGGGGCTACAATGAGCAGTTCTTC
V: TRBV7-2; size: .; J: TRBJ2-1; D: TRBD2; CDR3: CASSLVGFGQTSGHEQFF; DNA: TGTGCCAGCAGCTTAGTTGGATTCGGACAGACTAGCGGCCATGAGCAGTTCTTC
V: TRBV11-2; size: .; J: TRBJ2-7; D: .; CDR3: CASSSPSGEQYF; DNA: TGTGCCAGCAGCTCCCCAAGCGGAGAGCAGTACTTC
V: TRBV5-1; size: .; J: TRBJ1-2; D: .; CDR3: CASSSVLDGYTF; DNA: TGCGCCAGCAGCTCGGTTTTAGATGGCTACACCTTC
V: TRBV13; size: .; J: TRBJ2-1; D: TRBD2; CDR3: CASSSSLRENNEQFF; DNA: TGTGCCAGCAGCTCGTCCCTGCGGGAGAACAATGAGCAGTTCTTC
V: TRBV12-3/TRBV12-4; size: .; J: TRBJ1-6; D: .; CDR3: CASRSRYNSPLHF; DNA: TGTGCCAGCCGCTCGCGGTATAATTCACCCCTCCACTTT
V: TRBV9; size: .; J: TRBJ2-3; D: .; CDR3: CASTSADGVTDTQYF; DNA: TGTGCCAGCACCTCAGCGGACGGGGTAACAGATACGCAGTATTTT
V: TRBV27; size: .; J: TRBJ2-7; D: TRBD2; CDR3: CASRSHSGRHPYEQYF; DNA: TGTGCCAGCCGAAGCCATAGCGGGAGGCACCCCTACGAGCAGTACTTC
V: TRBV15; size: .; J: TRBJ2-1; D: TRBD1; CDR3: CATSYGRGLYNEQFF; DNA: TGTGCCACCAGCTACGGTAGGGGGCTCTACAATGAGCAGTTCTTC
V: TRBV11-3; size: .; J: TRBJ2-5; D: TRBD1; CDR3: CASSLDFGTGIETQYF; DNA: TGTGCCAGCAGCTTAGATTTTGGGACAGGGATAGAGACCCAGTACTTC
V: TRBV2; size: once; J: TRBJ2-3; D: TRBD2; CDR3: CASSRAGGSTDTQYF; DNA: TGTGCCAGCAGCCGAGCGGGAGGAAGCACAGATACGCAGTATTTT
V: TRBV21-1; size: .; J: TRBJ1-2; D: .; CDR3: CASTSPGRGPYGYTF; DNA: TGTGCCAGCACCTCCCCCGGAAGGGGGCCCTATGGCTACACCTTC
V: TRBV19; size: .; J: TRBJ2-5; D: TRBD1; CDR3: CASRWTGEETQYF; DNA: TGTGCCAGTAGGTGGACAGGGGAAGAGACCCAGTACTTC
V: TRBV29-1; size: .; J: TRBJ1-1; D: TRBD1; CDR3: CSVDINRGPTEAFF; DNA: TGCAGCGTCGACATCAACAGGGGGCCCACTGAAGCTTTCTTT
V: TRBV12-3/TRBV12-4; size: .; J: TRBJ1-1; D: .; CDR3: CASSLIMNTEAFF; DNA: TGTGCCAGCAGTTTAATCATGAACACTGAAGCTTTCTTT
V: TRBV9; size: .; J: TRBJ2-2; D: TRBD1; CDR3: CASSVQAGTANTGELFF; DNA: TGTGCCAGCAGCGTCCAAGCCGGGACAGCGAACACCGGGGAGCTGTTTTTT
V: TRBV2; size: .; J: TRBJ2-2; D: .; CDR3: CASSADIPRYGELFF; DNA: TGTGCCAGCAGTGCGGACATCCCTCGCTATGGGGAGCTGTTTTTT
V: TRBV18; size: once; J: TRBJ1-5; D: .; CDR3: CASSPFKERGSNQPQHF; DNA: TGTGCCAGCTCACCATTTAAGGAAAGGGGTAGCAATCAGCCCCAGCATTTT
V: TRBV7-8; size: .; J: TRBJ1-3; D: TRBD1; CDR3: CASSSGTGASGNTIYF; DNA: TGTGCCAGCAGCTCAGGGACAGGAGCCTCTGGAAACACCATATATTTT
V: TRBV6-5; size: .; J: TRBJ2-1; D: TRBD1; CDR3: CASLGQGGINEQFF; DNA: TGTGCCAGCCTTGGACAGGGGGGAATCAATGAGCAGTTCTTC
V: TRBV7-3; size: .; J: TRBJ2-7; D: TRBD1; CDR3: CASSSQGGTGSYEQYF; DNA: TGTGCCAGCAGCTCCCAAGGGGGGACAGGGAGCTACGAGCAGTACTTC
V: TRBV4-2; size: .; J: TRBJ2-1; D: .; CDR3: CASSLGRDLTDNEQFF; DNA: TGTGCCAGCAGCCTCGGTCGGGACTTAACGGACAATGAGCAGTTCTTC
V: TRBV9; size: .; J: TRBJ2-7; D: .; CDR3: CASSPRGIGEQYF; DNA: TGTGCCAGCAGCCCCCGGGGGATTGGGGAGCAGTACTTC
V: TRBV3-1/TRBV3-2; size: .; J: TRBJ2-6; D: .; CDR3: CASSRVNSGANVLTF; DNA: TGTGCCAGCAGCCGAGTGAACTCTGGGGCCAACGTCCTGACTTTC
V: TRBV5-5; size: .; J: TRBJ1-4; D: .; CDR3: CASSLPGGANEKLFF; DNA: TGTGCCAGCAGCTTGCCCGGAGGGGCGAATGAAAAACTGTTTTTT
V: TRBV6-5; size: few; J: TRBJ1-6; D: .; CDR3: CASTRGTRNSPLHF; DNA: TGTGCCAGCACCCGGGGGACCCGAAATTCACCCCTCCACTTT